Listed below are T cell receptor beta chains from one sample, sequenced in a study of beta chain features in type 1 diabetes. Generated by immunoSEQ multiplex PCR, the TCRdb table keeps only in-frame clones and is missing some. The data hold roughly 610,000 clones, with roughly 16% observed a single time. Specimen: naive CD4+ T cells from blood. These receptors all stem from a man in his late teens or twenties in good health. Both conserved end residues are part of each CDR3. The order of the fields is D gene, clone size, J gene, V gene, CDR3 DNA, CDR3 protein. D genes are given only for firm matches. Clone size appears in some rows only: once, few, many, or a class for an expanded clone.

D gene: TRBD2
clone size: few
J gene: TRBJ2-1
V gene: TRBV19
CDR3 DNA: TGTGCCAGTACCGAAGGGGGACTAGTTATCGGGAATGAGCAGTTCTTC
CDR3 protein: CASTEGGLVIGNEQFF

D gene: TRBD2
clone size: NA
J gene: TRBJ2-2
V gene: TRBV4-2
CDR3 DNA: TGTGCCAGCAGCCCCCCGGGACTAGCGGGAGGTGGGGAGCTGTTTTTT
CDR3 protein: CASSPPGLAGGGELFF

D gene: NA
clone size: few
J gene: TRBJ1-2
V gene: TRBV9
CDR3 DNA: TGTGCCAGCAGCGTGGCAGGGTGGGAGTATGGCTACACCTTC
CDR3 protein: CASSVAGWEYGYTF

D gene: TRBD1
clone size: NA
J gene: TRBJ1-1
V gene: TRBV7-2
CDR3 DNA: TGTGCCAGCAGCCGGGACAGGAACACTGAAGCTTTCTTT
CDR3 protein: CASSRDRNTEAFF

D gene: NA
clone size: few
J gene: TRBJ2-5
V gene: TRBV15
CDR3 DNA: TGTGCCACCAGCAGAGATGACCGGGAGACCCAGTACTTC
CDR3 protein: CATSRDDRETQYF

D gene: NA
clone size: few
J gene: TRBJ2-2
V gene: TRBV5-1
CDR3 DNA: TGCGCCAGCAGCATACAGGGAAACACCGGGGAGCTGTTTTTT
CDR3 protein: CASSIQGNTGELFF

D gene: TRBD2
clone size: few
J gene: TRBJ2-7
V gene: TRBV9
CDR3 DNA: TGTGCCAGCAGCGTAGAAAGACTAGCGGCCTCCTACGAGCAGTACTTC
CDR3 protein: CASSVERLAASYEQYF

D gene: NA
clone size: NA
J gene: TRBJ1-5
V gene: TRBV28
CDR3 DNA: TGTGCCAGCAGTCCCTGGAGGGGGGGGAATCAGCCCCAGCATTTT
CDR3 protein: CASSPWRGGNQPQHF

D gene: TRBD1
clone size: few
J gene: TRBJ1-1
V gene: TRBV11-3
CDR3 DNA: TGTGCCAGCAGCCCTTGGACAGGGCGGGACACTGAAGCTTTCTTT
CDR3 protein: CASSPWTGRDTEAFF

D gene: NA
clone size: few
J gene: TRBJ2-2
V gene: TRBV18
CDR3 DNA: TGTGCCAGCTCACCGCAGGGGAACACCGGGGAGCTGTTTTTT
CDR3 protein: CASSPQGNTGELFF

D gene: NA
clone size: NA
J gene: TRBJ2-1
V gene: TRBV9
CDR3 DNA: TGTGCCAGCAGCGCCGACAATGAGCAGTTCTTC
CDR3 protein: CASSADNEQFF

D gene: NA
clone size: few
J gene: TRBJ1-5
V gene: TRBV30
CDR3 DNA: TGTGCCTGGAGTGCGACAAGGGGATATCAGCCCCAGCATTTT
CDR3 protein: CAWSATRGYQPQHF

D gene: NA
clone size: few
J gene: TRBJ1-5
V gene: TRBV18
CDR3 DNA: TGTGCCAGCTCACCAGGGACTGGGGATCAGCCCCAGCATTTT
CDR3 protein: CASSPGTGDQPQHF

D gene: TRBD2
clone size: few
J gene: TRBJ2-1
V gene: TRBV5-1
CDR3 DNA: TGCGCCAGCGGACTAGCGGGAGCTGGCAATGAGCAGTTCTTC
CDR3 protein: CASGLAGAGNEQFF

D gene: NA
clone size: few
J gene: TRBJ2-1
V gene: TRBV5-6
CDR3 DNA: TGTGCCAGCAGCTTGGTAGGTTCAGGGTACAATGAGCAGTTCTTC
CDR3 protein: CASSLVGSGYNEQFF

D gene: TRBD1
clone size: few
J gene: TRBJ2-1
V gene: TRBV19
CDR3 DNA: TGTGCCAGTAGTAACAGGGGGCGAGGGACCTACAATGAGCAGTTCTTC
CDR3 protein: CASSNRGRGTYNEQFF

D gene: NA
clone size: NA
J gene: TRBJ2-5
V gene: TRBV5-1
CDR3 DNA: TGCGCCAGCAGCTTGGGACTCGCTCAAGAGACCCAGTACTTC
CDR3 protein: CASSLGLAQETQYF

D gene: NA
clone size: few
J gene: TRBJ1-3
V gene: TRBV4-3
CDR3 DNA: TGCGCCAGCAGCCAATCGGCGGGCTCTTCTAAATCTTTT
CDR3 protein: CASSQSAGSSKSF

D gene: NA
clone size: NA
J gene: TRBJ1-5
V gene: TRBV9
CDR3 DNA: TGTGCCAGCAGTCCCAACGGGGAGGAGAATCAGCCCCAGCATTTT
CDR3 protein: CASSPNGEENQPQHF

D gene: NA
clone size: few
J gene: TRBJ1-2
V gene: TRBV7-9
CDR3 DNA: TGTGCCAGCAGCTTAGCGTCCAGGCGTAACTATGGCTACACCTTC
CDR3 protein: CASSLASRRNYGYTF

D gene: NA
clone size: NA
J gene: TRBJ2-7
V gene: TRBV2
CDR3 DNA: TGTGCCAGCCGCCAGGAGGGGTTAGGATACTACGAGCAGTACTTC
CDR3 protein: CASRQEGLGYYEQYF

D gene: NA
clone size: few
J gene: TRBJ2-7
V gene: TRBV7-7
CDR3 DNA: TGTGCCAGCAGCTTAGGGGGAACCTACGAGCAGTACTTC
CDR3 protein: CASSLGGTYEQYF

D gene: TRBD1
clone size: NA
J gene: TRBJ2-5
V gene: TRBV11-2
CDR3 DNA: TGTGCCAGCAGCTCAAGACCTATCCGGGACAGGCGAGAGACCCAGTACTTC
CDR3 protein: CASSSRPIRDRRETQYF

D gene: NA
clone size: NA
J gene: TRBJ1-3
V gene: TRBV13
CDR3 DNA: TGTGCCAGCAGCTTCGCGAGCTCTGGAAACACCATATATTTT
CDR3 protein: CASSFASSGNTIYF

D gene: NA
clone size: few
J gene: TRBJ1-2
V gene: TRBV2
CDR3 DNA: TGTGCCAGCAGTCGCGATGTCGGTGGCTACACCTTC
CDR3 protein: CASSRDVGGYTF

D gene: NA
clone size: NA
J gene: TRBJ1-5
V gene: TRBV10-3
CDR3 DNA: TGTGCCATCAGCGCCCGCAATCAGCCCCAGCATTTT
CDR3 protein: CAISARNQPQHF

D gene: TRBD2
clone size: few
J gene: TRBJ2-1
V gene: TRBV7-8
CDR3 DNA: TGTGCCAGCAGCTTACTGGCTAGCGGGAGTCGGTCCTACAATGAGCAGTTCTTC
CDR3 protein: CASSLLASGSRSYNEQFF

D gene: NA
clone size: once
J gene: TRBJ1-1
V gene: TRBV5-1
CDR3 DNA: TGCGCCAGCAGCTTGAGGGATGGAACTGAAGCTTTCTTT
CDR3 protein: CASSLRDGTEAFF

D gene: TRBD2
clone size: NA
J gene: TRBJ2-1
V gene: TRBV7-8
CDR3 DNA: TGTGCCAGCAGCAAGAAGGCTAGCGGGAGAGTAGGAGAGCAGTTCTTC
CDR3 protein: CASSKKASGRVGEQFF

D gene: TRBD1
clone size: few
J gene: TRBJ1-1
V gene: TRBV12-5
CDR3 DNA: TGTGCTAGTGGTTTGGTCCTGGTACAGGGGGCGAAGACTGAAGCTTTCTTT
CDR3 protein: CASGLVLVQGAKTEAFF

D gene: NA
clone size: few
J gene: TRBJ2-3
V gene: TRBV7-2
CDR3 DNA: TGTGCCAGCAGCTCGAGGGGTGATACGCAGTATTTT
CDR3 protein: CASSSRGDTQYF

D gene: NA
clone size: NA
J gene: TRBJ1-2
V gene: TRBV11-2
CDR3 DNA: TGTGCCAGCAGGCTAGTAAGGGACAACTATGGCTACACCTTC
CDR3 protein: CASRLVRDNYGYTF

D gene: NA
clone size: NA
J gene: TRBJ2-1
V gene: TRBV6-1
CDR3 DNA: TGTGCCAGCACTCGGAACAAACAGAATGAGCAGTTCTTC
CDR3 protein: CASTRNKQNEQFF

D gene: TRBD1
clone size: few
J gene: TRBJ2-4
V gene: TRBV14
CDR3 DNA: TGTGCCAGCAGCCATCCCAGGACAGGGTCCAAAAACATTCAGTACTTC
CDR3 protein: CASSHPRTGSKNIQYF

D gene: NA
clone size: few
J gene: TRBJ2-3
V gene: TRBV6-6
CDR3 DNA: TGTGCCAGCAGTCCCCCGGGAGATACGCAGTATTTT
CDR3 protein: CASSPPGDTQYF

D gene: NA
clone size: few
J gene: TRBJ2-1
V gene: TRBV5-5
CDR3 DNA: TGTGCCAGCAGCTTGGGTGGCCGGGACGCAAGAGAGCAGTTCTTC
CDR3 protein: CASSLGGRDAREQFF

D gene: NA
clone size: NA
J gene: TRBJ1-1
V gene: TRBV20-1
CDR3 DNA: TGCAGTGCTATAAACACTGAAGCTTTCTTT
CDR3 protein: CSAINTEAFF

D gene: TRBD1
clone size: few
J gene: TRBJ2-6
V gene: TRBV2
CDR3 DNA: TGTGCCAGCAGTGATAGGGACAGGGAGATCTCTGGGGCCAACGTCCTGACTTTC
CDR3 protein: CASSDRDREISGANVLTF

D gene: TRBD1
clone size: NA
J gene: TRBJ1-2
V gene: TRBV7-3
CDR3 DNA: TGTGCCAGCAGCTACGGGACAGGATCTTATGGCTACACCTTC
CDR3 protein: CASSYGTGSYGYTF

D gene: NA
clone size: NA
J gene: TRBJ2-6
V gene: TRBV27
CDR3 DNA: TGTGCCAGCAGTTTCTCTGGGGCCAACGTCCTGACTTTC
CDR3 protein: CASSFSGANVLTF

D gene: NA
clone size: few
J gene: TRBJ1-2
V gene: TRBV5-4
CDR3 DNA: TGTGCCAGCAGCTTCCCCGGAGGGAACTATGGCTACACCTTC
CDR3 protein: CASSFPGGNYGYTF

D gene: NA
clone size: NA
J gene: TRBJ1-2
V gene: TRBV18
CDR3 DNA: TGTGCCAGCTCACGAACAGGGTTAAGCTTTGGCTACACCTTC
CDR3 protein: CASSRTGLSFGYTF